This T cell receptor (beta chain) emerged from a study of blood T cell repertoires in COVID-19. Turning to the study itself: Samples of COVID-19 (acute and convalescent) were obtained from the United States, Italy and Spain. Nucleic acid was either cDNA or gDNA, and it came from T cells, B-cell-depleted T cells, or PBMCs.

The data were produced by immunoSEQ multiplex PCR, yet TCRdb's version contains in-frame clones alone and is incomplete. The table includes tens of thousands of clones, approximately 86% detected once. Trimming pared 5 bases from V and 0 bases from J, leaving 11 bases between. The CDR3 length is 15 residues. CDR1 is MRHNA, CDR2 SNTAGT, per germline. This TCR derives from an elderly woman with acute or convalescent COVID-19. The sequenced material came from peripheral blood. The gene calls are TRBV6-4 and TRBJ2-1, with a tentative D call TRBD1 (5 bases). For the CDR3, the DNA is TGTGCCAGCAGTCCGGACACGAGCTCCTACAATGAGCAGTTCTTC. Its protein product is CASSPDTSSYNEQFF.